Below are 2 T cell receptor beta chains sequenced from a single sample in a study of cytomegalovirus exposure and HLA in healthy donors. Amplification used 60 Vbeta primers and 13 Jbeta primers. TCRdb's copy holds only in-frame clones and misses some; the assay was immunoSEQ multiplex PCR. The sample lists some 150,000 clones, around four fifths occurring once. Specimen: PBMCs. The receptor source for this set is a woman in her forties or fifties in good health and CMV-seronegative.

The rearrangement uses TRBV9 and TRBJ1-2; 9 positions match TRBD1. Germline CDR1 reads SGDLS; CDR2 reads YYNGEE. V gave up 2 bases and J gave up 3 bases; unmatched junction bases: 5. CDR3 length: 15 residues. This CDR3 reads CASSVPGQGDYGYTF. DNA of the CDR3: TGTGCCAGCAGCGTTCCGGGACAGGGCGACTATGGCTACACCTTC.

This chain uses TRBV19 with TRBJ2-3; weak D call: TRBD2 (5 bases). Germline V gene lookup returns CDR1 LNHDA and CDR2 SQIVND (reference sequence). The length of the CDR3 is 12 residues. V lost 5 bases to trimming and J lost 4 bases, with 7 bases between them. CDR3 sequence (DNA): TGTGCCAGTAGTTTCGGGGCAGATACGCAGTATTTT. Translated: CASSFGADTQYF.